This passage covers 24 T cell receptor beta chains from one sample sequenced in a study of cytomegalovirus exposure and HLA in healthy donors. PCR was performed using 60 Vbeta and 13 Jbeta primers. Profiling relied on immunoSEQ multiplex PCR, and the TCRdb table lists in-frame clones only, not all of them. The table records 150,000 to 200,000 clones, 82% of them present only once. Sequenced: PBMCs. These receptors were obtained from a girl aged 10-17 years in good health and CMV-seropositive.

The chain employs TRBV29-1 and TRBJ2-1; 9 nucleotides match TRBD1. The germline CDR1 and CDR2 sequences are SQVTM and ANQGSEA. V lost 6 bases, J lost 8 bases, and 5 bases stayed unmatched. The CDR3 consists of 12 residues. The CDR3 DNA is TGCAGCGTCCGGACAGGGGTCGATGAGCAGTTCTTC. This gives the protein CSVRTGVDEQFF.

V gene TRBV13 combines with J gene TRBJ2-2; possible D gene TRBD1, 6 bases. The V end lost 5 bases, the J end lost 7 bases, and 14 bases lay between the germline ends. Germline CDR1 reads PRHDT; CDR2 reads FYEKMQ (reference sequence). The CDR3 is made up of 14 amino acids. CDR3 region: CASSQARGNGELFF. The CDR3, as DNA: TGTGCCAGCAGCCAGGCTAGGGGGAACGGGGAGCTGTTTTTT.

The rearrangement links TRBV29-1 to TRBJ1-1; 8 positions agree with TRBD1. CDR1 and CDR2 (germline): SQVTM, ANQGSEA. Trimming removed 6 bases from V and 0 bases from J; junction bases left unmatched: 24. The CDR3 covers 20 residues. The CDR3 DNA follows: TGCAGCGTCTTTCTCGGACAGGGCCAGTTACTCCCAAACTTGAACACTGAAGCTTTCTTT. It encodes CSVFLGQGQLLPNLNTEAFF.

The V and J genes are TRBV6-1 and TRBJ1-2; 7 bases line up with TRBD1. The CDR3 spans 13 residues. Germline CDR1 reads MNHNS; CDR2 reads SASEGT. Trimming removed 5 bases from V and 8 bases from J; junction bases left unmatched: 8. The CDR3: CASSIGGGWGYTF. Here the CDR3 DNA reads TGTGCCAGCAGTATCGGAGGGGGCTGGGGCTACACCTTC.

The V and J genes are TRBV6-6 and TRBJ2-1, with TRBD2 matching over 8 bases. This CDR3 is built from 16 residues. J was trimmed by 3 bases and V by 6 bases; bases with no gene match: 10. The germline V gene has CDR1 MNHNY and CDR2 SVGAGI (reference sequence). The CDR3 loop reads CASRQPGLENYNEQFF. In DNA form, the CDR3 reads TGTGCCAGCAGGCAACCGGGACTAGAGAACTACAATGAGCAGTTCTTC.

V and J are TRBV29-1 and TRBJ2-5; 12 positions agree with TRBD1. There are 16 residues in the CDR3. Trimming took 6 bases from V and 5 from J; bases not matched to a gene: 13. Germline CDR1 SQVTM, CDR2 ANQGSEA. CDR3 protein: CSVVGQGALRPETQYF. The DNA of the CDR3 is TGCAGCGTCGTGGGACAGGGGGCGCTTCGGCCGGAGACCCAGTACTTC.

V gene TRBV19 combines with J gene TRBJ1-2; TRBD1 aligns across 8 bases. Looked up from germline, CDR1 is LNHDA and CDR2 is SQIVND (reference sequence). The trim removed 9 bases at V and 7 bases at J, leaving 10 bases unmatched. The length of the CDR3 is 13 residues. The CDR3 reads CASSDRGYGGYTF. CDR3 nucleotide sequence: TGTGCCAGCTCCGACAGGGGATACGGTGGCTACACCTTC.

The V and J genes are TRBV28 and TRBJ1-1, with TRBD1 matching over 7 bases. The junction had 7 bases not matched to a gene; V was cut back by 2 bases and J by 1 base. CDR3 size: 16 residues. Germline V gene lookup returns CDR1 MDHEN and CDR2 SYDVKM. The CDR3 DNA follows: TGTGCCAGCAGTTTACACGAGGGGGCTGGGAACACTGAAGCTTTCTTT. This codes for CASSLHEGAGNTEAFF.

The V call is TRBV7-2, the J call TRBJ1-1; D might be TRBD1 (5 bases). The V end lost 3 bases, the J end lost 3 bases, and 8 bases lay between the germline ends. The germline V gene encodes CDR1 SGHTA and CDR2 FQGNSA. There are 13 residues in the CDR3. The CDR3 nucleotides read TGTGCCAGCAGCTTCTCCAGGGACACTGAAGCTTTCTTT. Its translation is CASSFSRDTEAFF. The complete variable domain, with remaining parts taken from reference TRBV7-2 and TRBJ1-1, reads GAGVSQSPSNKVTEKGKDVELRCDPISGHTALYWYRQSLGQGLEFLIYFQGNSAPDKSGLPSDRFSAERTGGSVSTLTIQRTQQEDSAVYLCASSFSRDTEAFFGQGTRLTVV.

The genes are TRBV7-2 and TRBJ2-3; D may be TRBD1 (5 bases). V gave up 6 bases and J gave up 1 base, with 11 bases separating them. The CDR3 covers 14 residues. Germline CDR1 SGHTA, CDR2 FQGNSA. The DNA for the CDR3 is TGTGCCAGCAGAAGGGGCGGCGGCACAGATACGCAGTATTTT. Its protein product is CASRRGGGTDTQYF.

This chain uses TRBV4-1 with TRBJ2-7; TRBD1 is a possible D gene (5 bases). Germline V gene lookup returns CDR1 MGHRA and CDR2 YSYEKL. The germline V and J ends were trimmed by 3 bases and 2 bases, with 11 bases remaining between them. This CDR3 is built from 14 residues. The CDR3 DNA reads TGCGCCAGCAGCCACGCCACAGGTACCTACGAGCAGTACTTC. The encoded protein is CASSHATGTYEQYF.

The chain recombines TRBV5-1 with TRBJ1-1, with D tentatively TRBD1 (5 bases). The germline gives CDR1 SGHRS, CDR2 YFSETQ. Trimming cost V 0 bases and J 4 bases, with 7 bases left between them. The length of the CDR3 is 13 residues. The CDR3 loop is CASSLGGFTEAFF. In DNA, the CDR3 is TGCGCCAGCAGCTTGGGGGGCTTCACTGAAGCTTTCTTT. The variable domain in full, completed from reference TRBV5-1 and TRBJ1-1, reads KAGVTQTPRYLIKTRGQQVTLSCSPISGHRSVSWYQQTPGQGLQFLFEYFSETQRNKGNFPGRFSGRQFSNSRSEMNVSTLELGDSALYLCASSLGGFTEAFFGQGTRLTVV.

As regards this clone: Relative to the germline gene, one junction end is altered; a read error may explain this. The V call is TRBV6-1, the J call TRBJ2-6; TRBD2 is a possible D gene (6 bases). CDR1 is MNHNS, CDR2 SASEGT, per germline. The CDR3 runs to 17 residues. The CDR3 region is CASREGTGGWGANVLTF. CDR3 sequence (DNA): TGTGCCAGCAGAGAAGGCACCGGGGGTTGGGGGGCCAACGTCCTGACTTTC.

The chain recombines TRBV18 with TRBJ2-5, with TRBD1 matching 8 bases. Unmatched junction bases numbered 10, after V lost 6 bases and J lost 4 bases. This CDR3 has 15 residues. CDR1 KGHSH and CDR2 LQKENI come from the germline V gene. The CDR3 here is CASSLGQAATETQYF. The CDR3 DNA reads TGTGCCAGCTCCCTGGGACAGGCTGCTACAGAGACCCAGTACTTC.

CDR3 amino acids: CASLAGGWEQYF. The CDR3 DNA reads TGTGCCAGCTTGGCAGGGGGCTGGGAGCAGTACTTC. V is TRBV2 and J is TRBJ2-7, with TRBD1 matching over 8 bases. V was clipped by 8 bases and J by 7 bases; unmatched bases: 7. Per the germline V gene, CDR1 is SNHLY and CDR2 is FYNNEI. The CDR3 spans 12 residues.

Comment on this clone: In the same sample, other DNA sequences code for this CDR3. The chain has TRBV7-8 and TRBJ1-5; 7 bases match TRBD1. Germline trimming cut 4 bases from V and 7 bases from J; bases unmatched to any gene: 7. This CDR3 region has 14 residues. In germline, CDR1 is SGHVS, CDR2 FQNEAQ. CDR3 DNA sequence: TGTGCCAGCAGCTCTGGGACAGTCGGACAGCCCCAGCATTTT. Translating it yields CASSSGTVGQPQHF.

J is TRBJ2-3 and V is TRBV29-1; the D gene is possibly TRBD1 (5 bases). This CDR3 is 15 amino acids long. Trimming cost V 3 bases and J 2 bases, with 15 bases left between them. The germline V gene has CDR1 SQVTM and CDR2 ANQGSEA. This chain's CDR3 is CSVDRAGSYTDTQYF. The CDR3 DNA is TGCAGCGTTGATCGCGCAGGGTCTTACACAGATACGCAGTATTTT.

The V and J genes are TRBV7-9 and TRBJ2-7; 12 bases match TRBD2. Per germline, CDR1 SEHNR and CDR2 FQNEAQ (reference sequence). The CDR3 spans 17 residues. Trimming took 5 bases from V and 6 from J; bases not matched to a gene: 14. The chain's CDR3 is CASSATSGSKIITEQYF. In nucleotides, the CDR3 is TGTGCCAGCAGCGCGACTAGCGGGAGCAAGATTATCACCGAGCAGTACTTC.

The chain combines TRBV4-3 with TRBJ1-4; a weak D match, TRBD1 (6 bases). Germline V gene data show CDR1 as LGHNA and CDR2 as YSLEER. V was cut by 0 bases and J by 0 bases, with 14 bases left in between. The CDR3 runs 18 residues. The CDR3 protein is CASSQDTPHRATNEKLFF. CDR3 nucleotides: TGCGCCAGCAGCCAAGACACACCCCACAGGGCAACTAATGAAAAACTGTTTTTT.

V gene TRBV9 combines with J gene TRBJ1-2; 10 bases agree with TRBD1. Trimming at V came to 0 bases and at J to 0 bases, leaving 8 bases not matched to a gene. Germline V gives CDR1 SGDLS, CDR2 YYNGEE. There are 18 residues in the CDR3. The CDR3, as DNA: TGTGCCAGCAGCGTAGACTCCGGGACAGGGGCCCCTAACTATGGCTACACCTTC. This translates into CASSVDSGTGAPNYGYTF.

The V and J genes are TRBV6-6 and TRBJ1-4, with TRBD1 matching over 10 bases. The CDR3 covers 16 residues. Germline CDR1 and CDR2: MNHNY and SVGAGI (reference sequence). The DNA of the CDR3 is TGTGCAGCGGCGGGGACAGGGGTCCCCAGTAATGAAAAACTGTTTTTT. Translating gives CAAAGTGVPSNEKLFF.

The chain is built from TRBV27 and TRBJ1-1; no reliable D call. The CDR3 consists of 13 residues. With 2 bases removed from V and 1 base from J, the gap between germline ends came to 5 bases. Germline lookup yields CDR1 MNHEY and CDR2 SMNVEV (reference sequence). CDR3 sequence reads: CASSLRQNTEAFF. CDR3 sequence (DNA): TGTGCCAGCAGTTTAAGACAGAACACTGAAGCTTTCTTT.

This sequence joins TRBV27 and TRBJ1-1; D is perhaps TRBD1 (5 bases). Germline V gene lookup returns CDR1 MNHEY and CDR2 SMNVEV (reference sequence). This CDR3 contains 12 residues. V was cut by 8 bases and J by 7 bases, with 14 bases left in between. The CDR3 spells CASGRWGSEAFF. In nucleotides, the CDR3 is TGTGCCAGCGGGAGGTGGGGCAGTGAAGCTTTCTTT.

This clone was counted once. The chain combines TRBV9 with TRBJ1-1; TRBD1 is a possible D gene (5 bases). This CDR3 comprises 17 residues. From germline, CDR1 is SGDLS and CDR2 YYNGEE. V lost 0 bases to trimming and J lost 4 bases, with 19 bases between them. Written as DNA, the CDR3 is TGTGCCAGCAGCGTAGAGGTCGGTGTGGGGGGATCCACTGAAGCTTTCTTT. Translation gives CASSVEVGVGGSTEAFF.